This T cell receptor (beta chain) was identified during a study of shared clonotypes between healthy human individuals (TCRdb year 2020). With respect to the entire study: Two women and three men aged 18 to 49 years were included in the cohort. For each donor, CD4 naive and CD4 memory were each run on three plates, CD8 naive on two plates, and CD8 memory on one plate. The study deeply sequenced blood TCR repertoires of roughly five healthy adults to estimate repertoire size and the extent of clonotype sharing between individuals. To increase sequencing depth and limit assay-specific biases, TCR repertoire library preparation and sequencing were carried out by different laboratories using diverse techniques. Leukapheresis yielded between about 0.9 and 9.5 billion PBMCs per donor. Beyond this particular receptor, the publication reports: Compared with non-shared clonotypes, clonotypes shared by all four sorted-subset donors had higher generation probabilities. Sampling was limited to blood, and TCR repertoires in tissue likely differ from TCR repertoires in blood. Across four donors, approximately 4.6% of naive CD4, roughly 3.4% of naive CD8, roughly 2.3% of memory CD4, and about 0.44% of memory CD8 clonotypes were shared. The small number of donors limited the genetic and exposure-history diversity represented. Larger estimated clonotype richness was generally found for naive subsets than for memory subsets. Pairwise subsampling indicated that sequencing depth was expected to affect the degree of clonotype sharing among donors. Rarefaction of sorted-subset datasets indicated incomplete sequencing despite the large sequencing depth.

Turning to this clone: There is no known antigen for this receptor. Per-base quality was not reported, and no clone a single base away is much larger than it.

TCR CDR3 regions were amplified from genomic DNA by multiplex PCR using the deep immunoSEQ assay. For each cell subset, the extracted genomic DNA was distributed evenly across all wells of several immunoSEQ 96-well plates, and each plate served as one replicate. Each replicate PCR for sorted subsets received around 0.2 ug genomic DNA, equal to 28,000 or so T cell genomes. The purified libraries were quantified using a Qubit 3.0 fluorometer, sized with a Bioanalyzer 2100, and then quantified again using the KAPA Library Quantification kit. Each immunoSEQ 96-well plate was sequenced on its own single-read 150-cycle Illumina NextSeq 550 flow cell. The study's processing was this. Because only junctional sequences without quality scores were contained in the immunoSEQ output, filtering matching that applied to full-length reads could not be performed. To assign V/J genes and CDR3, sequences were annotated using PyIR, a Python wrapper for IgBLAST v1.9, with IMGT germline references. Reads were removed for weak V/J assignments (E-value above 1e-6), missing CDR3, stop codons, out-of-frame junctions, or ambiguous translated residues. V3J clonotypes were defined by identical inferred V gene, J gene, and CDR3 amino acid sequence. To compute the percentage overlap between repertoires, the number of shared unique clonotypes was divided by the size of the smaller repertoire. Repertoire richness was assessed with RTK rarefaction, the Chao1 estimator, and Recon v2.1 estimates of unobserved clonotypes. OLGA was used to compute generation probabilities for all TCRbeta clonotypes that the gDNA method yielded from a handful of donors. This is the immuneACCESS table as TCRdb keeps it, with only in-frame sequences that have V and J called. A part of the clones is gone; compared with another copy, unresolved V genes explain less than half, and the rest is unexplained. V and J calls and clone size come straight from that table; D and trimming were deduced from the DNA. For this sample there are some 800,000 clones; around 92% appear just once. The ten largest clones capture 24% of the sample.

Measured from the cysteine to the phenylalanine, the CDR3 is 17 residues long. The only DNA kept is the CDR3, 51 bases in frame from the first base. The junction shows trimming of 2 bases on V and 1 base on J, plus 16 bases between the germline ends. As encoded in the germline V gene (reference sequence), CDR1 is LNHDA while CDR2 is SQIVND. CD8 naive samples consisted of CD45RO-negative cells that were positively selected for CCR7, yielding a CD45RA+CCR7+ population without TemRA cells. The donors were healthy, HIV-negative adults who had no recently reported acute infections or vaccinations. Only Caucasian adults living in Nashville, Tennessee, USA were represented among the donors. Blood was obtained by leukapheresis, after which PBMCs were separated by Ficoll-Histopaque density gradient centrifugation and cryopreserved in liquid nitrogen vapor phase. Analytical flow cytometry was used to check the purity and quantity of every magnetically sorted T cell population. Genomic DNA was isolated from each sorted fraction and quantified by UV absorbance on a Nanodrop 2000c.

The chain uses TRBV19 and TRBJ2-3; the D gene assignment is ambiguous. The TCR was taken from a man aged 25-45 years in good health. Sequencing was performed on naive CD8+ T cells sorted from blood. The cell subset or site label on this specimen signifies: CD45RA+CCR7+. The CDR3 protein is CASSIPPVRPGTDTQYF. The sequenced DNA: TGTGCCAGTAGTATACCCCCCGTGAGGCCGGGCACAGATACGCAGTATTTT.